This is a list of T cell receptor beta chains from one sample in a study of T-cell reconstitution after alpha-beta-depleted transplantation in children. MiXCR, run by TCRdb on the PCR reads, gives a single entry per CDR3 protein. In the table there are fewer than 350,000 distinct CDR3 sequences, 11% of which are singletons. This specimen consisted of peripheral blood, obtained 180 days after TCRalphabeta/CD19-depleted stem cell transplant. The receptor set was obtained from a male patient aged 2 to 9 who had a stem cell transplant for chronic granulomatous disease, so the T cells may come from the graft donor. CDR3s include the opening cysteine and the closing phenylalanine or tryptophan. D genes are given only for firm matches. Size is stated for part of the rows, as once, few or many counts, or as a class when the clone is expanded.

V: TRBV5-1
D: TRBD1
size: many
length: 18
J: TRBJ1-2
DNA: TGCGCCAGCAGCTTGAACGGACAGGGGCAAATCAATAACTATGGCTACACCTTC
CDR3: CASSLNGQGQINNYGYTF

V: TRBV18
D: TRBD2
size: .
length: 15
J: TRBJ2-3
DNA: TGTGCCAGCTCACCGGGACTAGCGACGACAGATACGCAGTATTTT
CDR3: CASSPGLATTDTQYF

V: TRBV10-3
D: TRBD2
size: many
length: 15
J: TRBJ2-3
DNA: TGTGCCATCAGTGCCCCTAGCGGGAGGACAGATACGCAGTATTTT
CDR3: CAISAPSGRTDTQYF

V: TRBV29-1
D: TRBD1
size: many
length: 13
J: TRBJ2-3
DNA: TGCAGCGTTGGAGGGGGCCACACAGATACGCAGTATTTT
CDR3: CSVGGGHTDTQYF

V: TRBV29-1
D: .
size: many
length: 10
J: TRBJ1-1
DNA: TGCAGCGTTTTCCTATTGGAAGCTTTCTTT
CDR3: CSVFLLEAFF

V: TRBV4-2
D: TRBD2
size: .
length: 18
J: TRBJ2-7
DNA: TGTGCCAGCAGCCAAAGGCAGGGGCCTAGCGGGCTTACCTACGAGCAGTACTTC
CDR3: CASSQRQGPSGLTYEQYF

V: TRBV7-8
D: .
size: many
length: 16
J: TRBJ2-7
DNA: TGTGCCAGCACCTACGAAGGGTTGGGGAGCGAAGTCGAGCAGTACTTC
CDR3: CASTYEGLGSEVEQYF

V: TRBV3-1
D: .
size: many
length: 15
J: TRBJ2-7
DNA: TGTGCCAGCAGCCGTATCGTCTCTAGCGTCCACGAGCAGTACTTC
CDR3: CASSRIVSSVHEQYF

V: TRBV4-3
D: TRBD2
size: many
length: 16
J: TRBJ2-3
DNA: TGCGCCAGCAGCGGTTCAGCGGGGTACCGCACAGATACGCAGTATTTT
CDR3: CASSGSAGYRTDTQYF

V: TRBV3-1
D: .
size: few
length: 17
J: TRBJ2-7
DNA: TGTGCCAGCAGCCAAGTAATTCGGGCGGGGTACTCCTACGAGCAGTACTTC
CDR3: CASSQVIRAGYSYEQYF

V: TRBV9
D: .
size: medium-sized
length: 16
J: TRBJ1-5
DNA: TGTGCCAGCAGCCCTTTTAGTTGGGAAAGGGATCAGCCCCAGCATTTT
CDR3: CASSPFSWERDQPQHF

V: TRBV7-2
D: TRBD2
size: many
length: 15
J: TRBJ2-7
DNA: TGTGCCAGCAGCTTAGCGAGTGTAGCGGGGGCCGAGCAGTACTTC
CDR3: CASSLASVAGAEQYF

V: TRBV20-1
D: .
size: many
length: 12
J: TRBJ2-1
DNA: TGCAGTGCTAGTGGGCGGTACAGGGAGCAGTTCTTC
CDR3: CSASGRYREQFF

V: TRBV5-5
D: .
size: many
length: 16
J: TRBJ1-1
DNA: TGTGCCAGCAGCTTGGGGAGGGCAGGGTTGAACACTGAAGCTTTCTTT
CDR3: CASSLGRAGLNTEAFF

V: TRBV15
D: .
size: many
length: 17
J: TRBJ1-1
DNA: TGTGCCACCAGCAGAGATTTGGGGGGCCCACTGAACACTGAAGCTTTCTTT
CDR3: CATSRDLGGPLNTEAFF

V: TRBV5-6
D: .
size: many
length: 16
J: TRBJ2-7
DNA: TGTGCCAGCAGCCAGCCCGGGGGCGAAAGCTCCTACGAGCAGTACTTC
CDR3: CASSQPGGESSYEQYF

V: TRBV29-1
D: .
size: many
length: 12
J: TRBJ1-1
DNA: TGCAGCGTTGAGGGCCAGAACACTGAAGCTTTCTTT
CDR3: CSVEGQNTEAFF